This entry lists 20 T cell receptor beta chains sequenced from one sample in a study of tumor and adjacent non-tumor tissue in lung cancer listed by TCRdb under 2018. The library came from multiplex PCR. Sequenced on an Illumina HiSeq 2500. Following protocols modified from ARM-PCR, the researchers constructed TCRbeta libraries through three rounds of nested PCR with primers (Table S4). TCRdb ran its own pipeline on the public reads, namely fastp trimming at Q25 and MiXCR clone calling, and kept in-frame beta chains. Rows matching on CDR3 protein sequence are summarized as one entry with the most common DNA and genes. The sample yields about 80,000 distinct CDR3 sequences; about 82% were counted once. 40% to 65% of the sample is in the top ten clones. RNA was isolated from bulk unsorted tissue, and RNA quality was assessed with a NanoDrop ND-1000 and an Agilent 2100. Normal lung samples were distant non-tumor tissue taken more than 3 cm from the tumor edge.

Sequenced material: distant non-tumor lung tissue. The receptor source for this set is a man between 60 and 75 years old with non-small cell lung cancer.

As regards this clonotype: No conserved phenylalanine or tryptophan is present at the end of the CDR3, so a read error is the likely explanation. V usage is TRBV11-2 and J usage is TRBJ2-5; a weak D match, TRBD2 (7 bases). Trimming left V 7 bases short and J 7 bases short, with 25 bases between. The CDR3 extends over 16 amino acids. Germline values: CDR1 SGHAT, CDR2 FQNNGV. The chain's CDR3 is CASTSTMGGPKVTQYI. The DNA for the CDR3 is TGTGCCAGCACCTCCACAATGGGGGGGCCAAAGGTGACCCAGTACATC.

Remarks on this clonotype: An end of the junction differs from the germline gene, which may be a read error. The chain combines TRBV6-1 with TRBJ2-7, with TRBD1 as a possible D gene (5 bases). The CDR3 length is 13 residues. Germline V CDR1 and CDR2: MNHNS, SASEGT. The CDR3 loop reads CVSSVTGSYEQYF. The CDR3 DNA is TGTGTCAGCAGTGTAACAGGCTCCTACGAGCAGTACTTC.

About this clonotype: One end of the junction varies from germline; a read error may be responsible. The rearrangement joins TRBV11-3 to TRBJ2-1, with 7 bases aligning to TRBD2. This CDR3 region has 16 residues. CDR1 and CDR2 (germline): SGHNT, YENEEA. In DNA form, the CDR3 reads TGTGCCAACAGCTCCCTAACGGGGGGACCGGGGAATGAGCAGTTCTTC. Protein product: CANSSLTGGPGNEQFF.

Concerning this clonotype: A junction end diverges from the germline sequence, so it may reflect a read error. This rearrangement joins TRBV11-3 to TRBJ2-2; possibly TRBD2 for D (5 bases). The CDR3 sequence is 16 residues long. CDR1 and CDR2 from the germline V gene are SGHNT and YENEEA. CDR3 amino acids: CANSLTAGVVTGELFF. CDR3 nucleotides: TGTGCCAACAGCTTAACCGCGGGTGTGGTCACCGGGGAGCTGTTTTTT. Full variable domain (remainder filled in from reference TRBV11-3 and TRBJ2-2): EAGVVQSPRYKIIEKKQPVAFWCNPISGHNTLYWYLQNLGQGPELLIRYENEEAVDDSQLPKDRFSAERLKGVDSTLKIQPAELGDSAVYLCANSLTAGVVTGELFFGEGSRLTVL.

In its sample, this clonotype was seen many times. This rearrangement joins TRBV5-4 to TRBJ2-2; a weak D match, TRBD2 (5 bases). The CDR3 has 15 residues. Looked up from germline, CDR1 is SGHNT and CDR2 is YYREEE (reference sequence). V was cut by 0 bases and J by 3 bases, with 9 bases left in between. CDR3 sequence reads: CASSLGGRDTGELFF. In nucleotides, the CDR3 is TGTGCCAGCAGCTTGGGCGGGCGGGACACCGGGGAGCTGTTTTTT.

This clonotype was detected ten times or more. The chain links TRBV5-4 to TRBJ2-7, with TRBD2 matching over 9 bases. V lost 4 bases and J lost 7; bases outside the gene matches: 12. Germline assignment: CDR1 SGHNT and CDR2 YYREEE (reference sequence). There are 15 residues in the CDR3. The CDR3 loop is CASSPEVAGEREQYF. For the CDR3, the DNA is TGTGCCAGCAGCCCGGAGGTAGCGGGAGAGAGGGAGCAGTACTTC.

With regard to this clonotype: The final CDR3 position lacks the conserved phenylalanine or tryptophan, pointing to a likely read error. The V call is TRBV6-2 or TRBV6-3, the J call TRBJ1-5; 7 nucleotides align to TRBD1. The J call is doubtful: the DNA matches TRBJ2-3 better. From germline, CDR1 is MNHEY and CDR2 SVGEGT. This CDR3 is built from 16 residues. For the CDR3, the DNA is TGTGCCAGCAGGCGACAGGGACAAAGTGGGAATCAGCCCCAGTATTTA. Translating it yields CASRRQGQSGNQPQYL.

With regard to this clonotype: The junction departs from germline at one end; a sequencing error may be responsible. V gene TRBV20-1 combines with J gene TRBJ2-1; 10 bases are a match to TRBD2. The CDR3 contains 15 residues. Germline CDR1 and CDR2: DFQATT and SNEGSKA (reference sequence). CDR3 loop: CSADSAGGPWNEQTF. DNA for the CDR3: TGCAGTGCTGACTCAGCGGGGGGGCCTTGGAATGAGCAGACCTTC.

With regard to this clonotype: This could be a read error, since a much larger clone is one nucleotide away. The rearrangement links TRBV13 to TRBJ2-7; D might be TRBD1 or TRBD2, each matching 6 bases. Germline CDR1 PRHDT, CDR2 FYEKMQ (reference sequence). The CDR3 extends over 13 amino acids. The CDR3 sequence: CTSSPGGGLEQYF. The DNA for the CDR3 is TGTACCAGCAGCCCCGGAGGGGGGTTGGAGCAGTACTTC.

In its sample, this clonotype was seen a few times. V is TRBV20-1 and J is TRBJ2-3; maybe TRBD2 (7 bases). The CDR3 totals 17 residues. Germline CDR1 DFQATT, CDR2 SNEGSKA (reference sequence). Trimming removed 5 bases at V and 1 base at J, with 22 bases between. The CDR3 nucleotides are TGCAGTGCTCCCACGGCGGGGGCCATACATCGCACAGATACGCAGTATTTT. This gives the protein CSAPTAGAIHRTDTQYF.

A remark on this clonotype: Since the CDR3 does not end with the conserved phenylalanine or tryptophan, this likely comes from a read error. The rearrangement uses TRBV20-1 and TRBJ2-1; TRBD2 matches 10 bases. The CDR3 has 15 residues. V dropped 1 base and J dropped 7; count of bases not matched to a gene: 7. Germline V gives CDR1 DFQATT, CDR2 SNEGSKA (reference sequence). Here the CDR3 DNA reads TGCAGTGCTAGAGGTCGACTAGCGGGTTTTAATGAGCAGTTCTTA. It yields the protein CSARGRLAGFNEQFL.

This clonotype was picked up many times. V gene TRBV20-1 combines with J gene TRBJ2-3, with D perhaps TRBD1 or TRBD2 (5 bases each). The CDR3 extends over 15 amino acids. Trimming removed 0 bases from V and 5 bases from J, with 15 bases in between. The germline V gene has CDR1 DFQATT and CDR2 SNEGSKA (reference sequence). The CDR3, as DNA: TGCAGTGCTAGAGACCCAACACGGGGCGGAGATACGCAGTATTTT. It translates to CSARDPTRGGDTQYF.

The chain combines TRBV11-2 with TRBJ1-4; 9 nucleotides match TRBD1. Per germline, CDR1 SGHAT and CDR2 FQNNGV. The CDR3 is 14 residues long. The junction had 6 bases not matched to a gene; V was cut back by 3 bases and J by 10 bases. The CDR3 nucleotides read TGTGCCAGCAGCTTGGACAGGGGATTTGGAAAACTGTTTTTT. Its translation is CASSLDRGFGKLFF. Drawing the rest from reference TRBV11-2 and TRBJ1-4, the complete variable domain is EAGVAQSPRYKIIEKRQSVAFWCNPISGHATLYWYQQILGQGPKLLIQFQNNGVVDDSQLPKDRFSAERLKGVDSTLKIQPAKLEDSAVYLCASSLDRGFGKLFFGSGTQLSVL.

The chain combines TRBV11-2 with TRBJ2-3; D may be TRBD2 (5 bases). The CDR3 loop spans 15 amino acids. Trimming stripped 3 bases from V and 6 bases from J, with 16 bases between. The V gene's germline CDR1 is SGHAT and CDR2 FQNNGV. The CDR3: CASSFFLALADTQYF. In nucleotides, the CDR3 is TGTGCCAGCAGCTTTTTCCTAGCACTGGCGGATACGCAGTATTTT.

A remark on this clonotype: The CDR3 end shows no conserved phenylalanine or tryptophan, and so a read error is likely. The J gene is TRBJ1-4, the V gene TRBV11-2, with 9 bases matching TRBD1. The CDR3 is 17 residues long. Per germline, CDR1 SGHAT and CDR2 FQNNGV. Here the CDR3 DNA reads TGTGCCAGCAGCCCTTCGGGACAGGGAATCACTAATGGAAAACTGTTTTTG. Its protein is CASSPSGQGITNGKLFL.

The chain combines TRBV28 with TRBJ2-7; D unclear. Germline assignment: CDR1 MDHEN and CDR2 SYDVKM. The CDR3 loop spans 15 amino acids. V was clipped by 1 base and J by 2 bases, with 12 bases between them. DNA of the CDR3: TGTGCCAGCAGTTTATTAGGCGGTACACCCTACGAGCAGTACTTC. Translating it yields CASSLLGGTPYEQYF.

For this clonotype: One end of the junction varies from germline; a read error may be responsible. The chain couples TRBV29-1 to TRBJ1-2; 7 nucleotides align to TRBD1. The germline CDR1 and CDR2 sequences are SQVTM and ANQGSEA. The CDR3 has 17 amino acids. The CDR3 is CSVESWDSSLANHGFTF. The CDR3 bases are TGCAGCGTTGAAAGTTGGGACAGCTCATTAGCTAACCATGGCTTCACCTTC.

In its sample, this clonotype was seen a few times. V usage is TRBV5-1 and J usage is TRBJ2-2; D is possibly TRBD2 (6 bases). V was clipped by 4 bases and J by 6 bases, with 10 bases between them. CDR1 SGHRS and CDR2 YFSETQ come from the germline V gene. There are 13 residues in the CDR3. The CDR3 DNA reads TGCGCCAGCAGCCAGGGACTCCCCGGGGAGCTGTTTTTT. Amino acids: CASSQGLPGELFF.

In this sample, this clonotype turned up many times. This chain joins TRBV7-9 and TRBJ2-1, with D possibly matching TRBD2 (5 bases). CDR1 and CDR2 (germline): SEHNR, FQNEAQ (reference sequence). V lost 5 bases, J lost 9 bases, and 11 bases lay in between. The CDR3 extends over 12 amino acids. The CDR3 reads CASSLLELEQFF. The DNA of the CDR3 is TGTGCCAGCAGCCTACTAGAGCTTGAGCAGTTCTTC.

About this clonotype: This may be a read error: a much more frequent sequence differs by one nucleotide. V is TRBV5-4 and J is TRBJ2-7; the D is unclear. This CDR3 has 14 residues. From germline, CDR1 is SGHNT and CDR2 YYREEE (reference sequence). As DNA, the CDR3 is TGTGCCAGCAGCTTTACTCTAGGAAGCTACGAGGAGTACTTC. This encodes CASSFTLGSYEEYF.